This TCR beta chain was captured by sequencing in a study of PD-L1 blockade in urothelial cancer (dated by TCRdb to 2017 to 2019). At the level of the whole study: Every patient began therapy in the mid-2010s and was given atezolizumab 1,200 mg intravenously every 3 weeks. Somatic, immune and clinical correlates of response to PD-L1 blockade with atezolizumab in urothelial cancer were the focus of an exploratory multi-omic analysis. TCR sequencing covered pretreatment tumor samples and matched, serially collected peripheral blood taken before and after atezolizumab treatment. Blood samples were analyzed at two time points: 3 weeks after treatment start (second dose) and 6 weeks after treatment start. Blood samples gave a median of around 140,000 T cells and approximately 80,000 unique TCRs, with a median clonality of around 0.08. About 10 patients achieved durable clinical benefit and some 21 did not. Patients had an ECOG performance status of 0 or 1 and had received between 0 and 3 prior chemotherapy regimens. In the same patients who had TCR sequencing, pretreatment tumors also underwent whole exome sequencing and RNA sequencing. About 90% of the roughly 29 patients were identified as males with urothelial cancer of bladder origin, and a prior smoking history was reported by 18 of 29 patients. Pretreatment blood TCR-seq was available for about 27 patients, at least one posttreatment blood collection was obtained for about 25 patients, and tumor TCR-seq was available for about 25 patients. Durable clinical benefit was defined as progression-free survival longer than 6 months, and TCR features were also tested against progression-free and overall survival.

Synthetic TCR analog templates were spiked into each PCR so that absolute template abundance could be estimated from read counts. The immunoSEQ assay was used to amplify TCRbeta CDR3 regions from genomic DNA with bias-controlled V and J gene primers. Sequencing of rearranged TCRbeta segments was performed at approximately 20X coverage. Per the original workflow: Sequencing errors were corrected by clustering and CDR3s were annotated against IMGT to assign V, D and J genes. Out-of-frame and stop-codon sequences were excluded, and only productive TCRbeta rearrangements were used in downstream analyses. Clonality was calculated as one minus the Shannon entropy normalized by the log of the number of unique productive sequences. Clones differing between time points or between blood and tumor were identified by Fisher's exact test with Benjamini-Hochberg correction at adjusted p below 0.01. TCRdb re-hosts the immuneACCESS table, in-frame sequences only. Its copies lack some clones; in the studies checked, an unresolved V gene accounts for under half of them, and the cause for the rest is not known. That table gives V, J and clone size, and the DNA gave D and trimming. The sample has about 38,000 clones on record, over 65% of them singletons. Roughly a sixth of the sample is in the top ten clones.

The CDR3 runs 15 residues from the cysteine to the phenylalanine. Of the read, only the CDR3 DNA is kept; its 45 bases are in frame from base 1. V is trimmed back by 5 bases and J by 3 bases, and the junction contains 9 bases that no gene match accounts for. CDR1 and CDR2 were assigned from the germline V gene (reference sequence) as MNHEY and SMNVEV. In regard to this clone: The antigen it binds to is not known. Base quality data are lacking; no much larger clone is found one base away.

A total of 25 to 30 patients with locally advanced or metastatic urothelial carcinoma, treated at Memorial Sloan Kettering on a trial protocol, made up the cohort. Peripheral blood mononuclear cells were collected pretreatment and during treatment, with between 1 and 8 total time points per patient. The Qiagen DNeasy Blood extraction kit was used to purify genomic DNA from total PBMCs and tumor samples. PBMCs were collected pretreatment and during treatment and were isolated and stored as previously described. Here is what the overall study found, with its caveats: Small sample size (n ≈ 29) and many exploratory analyses mean the results are intended to be hypothesis-generating. A pretreatment peripheral blood TCR clonality below the median was linked to improved progression-free and overall survival. Patients with durable benefit showed greater expansion of tumor-associated TCR clones in peripheral blood 3 weeks after starting treatment (n of about 20, p = 0.022).

Sequenced material: PBMCs, taken around atezolizumab (anti-PD-L1) treatment. This sequence uses TRBV27 and TRBJ1-1, and TRBD1 aligns with 7 junction nucleotides. This receptor was taken from a man in his 60s with urothelial cancer. The CDR3 region has the sequence CASSERGRFYTEAFF. At the DNA level, the sequence is TGTGCCAGCAGTGAAAGGGGGCGTTTTTACACTGAAGCTTTCTTT.